These 26 T cell receptor beta chains were sequenced from one sample in a study of T cells in Graves' hyperthyroidism and ophthalmopathy. Researchers took RNA transcripts and amplified the TCR beta CDR3 regions from them. Initially, a first-round RT-PCR of the TCR CDR3 employed the HTBI primer set. TCRdb independently ran MiXCR on the multiplex PCR reads; one entry per CDR3 protein. This sample has fewer than 650,000 distinct CDR3 sequences, with about 15% found just once. Sequencing was done on a sample of blood. These receptor sequences come from a woman in her twenties or thirties with Graves' hyperthyroidism that later progressed to Graves' ophthalmopathy.

The chain is built from TRBV10-1 and TRBJ2-2; tentatively, D is TRBD2 (5 bases). The V end was cut by 8 bases, the J end by 7 bases, with 11 bases between. This CDR3 contains 12 residues. Germline V gene sequence: CDR1 WNHNN, CDR2 SYGVQD (reference sequence). The CDR3 coding sequence is TGCGCCAGCGGGGAGTGGGACGGGGAGCTGTTTTTT. Encoded protein: CASGEWDGELFF.

In this sample, this clonotype turned up many times. The chain links TRBV12-5 to TRBJ2-4, with TRBD1 identical over 11 bases. This CDR3 spans 18 amino acids. With V trimmed by 0 bases and J by 8 bases, 12 bases remained unmatched. Germline loops: CDR1 LGHNT, CDR2 FRNRAP. CDR3 sequence (DNA): TGTGCTAGTGGTTTGGTACTTTCACAGGGGACAGGGGGGGACATTCAGTACTTC. It translates to CASGLVLSQGTGGDIQYF.

A remark on this clonotype: A read error may explain this, as a much larger clone is one base away. Because it lacks the conserved phenylalanine or tryptophan at the end, this CDR3 is likely a read error. J is TRBJ1-1 and V is TRBV6-2 or TRBV6-3; no definite D call. V lost 0 bases and J 6 bases, leaving 11 bases between the germline ends. The CDR3 runs to 14 residues. Germline CDR1 is MNHEY and CDR2 is SVGEGT. This CDR3 reads CASSYSPRGSEAFI. DNA for the CDR3: TGTGCCAGCAGTTACTCGCCCCGAGGGTCTGAAGCTTTCATT.

This clonotype has more than one count but fewer than ten. V gene TRBV4-3 combines with J gene TRBJ1-2; 9 nucleotides align to TRBD1. The J segment lost 3 bases and the V segment lost 3 bases, leaving 5 bases of the junction unmatched. The CDR3 consists of 15 residues. The germline V gene encodes CDR1 LGHNA and CDR2 YSLEER. CDR3 in DNA: TGCGCCAGCAGCCACCCGACAGGGGGGGACTATGGCTACACCTTC. As protein: CASSHPTGGDYGYTF.

This clonotype appeared many times. The chain has TRBV10-2 and TRBJ2-1; 7 nucleotides line up with TRBD2. Germline CDR1 and CDR2: WSHSY and SAAADI. V dropped 6 bases and J dropped 0; count of bases not matched to a gene: 8. The CDR3 totals 16 residues. The CDR3 protein is CASRSPIAGSYNEQFF. The CDR3 DNA sequence: TGCGCCAGCAGATCCCCAATAGCGGGCTCCTACAATGAGCAGTTCTTC.

This clonotype was recorded at least ten times. The CDR3 reads CASTPRGPSVTQYF. CDR3 coding DNA: TGTGCCAGCACTCCCAGAGGGCCCTCCGTTACGCAGTATTTT. This chain joins TRBV7-2 and TRBJ2-3; D possibly corresponds to TRBD2 (5 bases). The CDR3 totals 14 residues. The ends were cut back, 7 bases at V and 8 bases at J, with 19 bases in the middle. CDR1 and CDR2 from the germline V gene are SGHTA and FQGNSA.

The chain is built from TRBV9 and TRBJ2-7; 10 bases fit TRBD1. CDR1 and CDR2 (germline): SGDLS, YYNGEE. This CDR3 has 16 amino acids. V lost 2 bases to trimming and J lost 1 base; unmatched junction nucleotides: 6. DNA for the CDR3: TGTGCCAGCAGCGTTGCGGGACAGGGGTCTTCCTACGAGCAGTACTTC. As protein: CASSVAGQGSSYEQYF.

The chain combines TRBV7-9 with TRBJ2-3; D perhaps matches TRBD1 (5 bases). CDR3 size: 17 residues. The V gene's germline CDR1 is SEHNR and CDR2 FQNEAQ (reference sequence). V lost 2 bases, J lost 0 bases, and 15 bases lay in between. The CDR3 sequence: CASSLISGRLSTDTQYF. CDR3 in DNA: TGTGCCAGCAGCTTAATATCAGGGCGACTGAGCACAGATACGCAGTATTTT.

This clonotype was detected ten times or more. The rearrangement links TRBV20-1 to TRBJ2-7; TRBD2 aligns across 7 bases. Trimming removed 7 bases from V and 0 bases from J; junction bases left unmatched: 12. The CDR3 is 15 amino acids. CDR1 and CDR2 (germline): DFQATT, SNEGSKA (reference sequence). CDR3 sequence: CSVQARASGSYEQYF. CDR3 DNA sequence: TGCAGTGTCCAAGCTCGGGCTAGCGGCTCCTACGAGCAGTACTTC.

This clonotype occurred many times. The V call is TRBV7-9, the J call TRBJ2-5, with 7 positions matching TRBD1. CDR3 length: 15 residues. Germline loops: CDR1 SEHNR, CDR2 FQNEAQ (reference sequence). Germline trimming cut 3 bases from V and 2 bases from J; bases unmatched to any gene: 6. CDR3 bases: TGTGCCAGCAGCTTTCAAGGGGGCAGGCAAGAGACCCAGTACTTC. This encodes CASSFQGGRQETQYF.

CDR3 DNA sequence: TGTGCCAGCAGCCCTAGATTTATTAGGGGCGAGGGGGCTTACGAGCAGTACTTC. It translates to CASSPRFIRGEGAYEQYF. This sequence joins TRBV7-3 and TRBJ2-7; TRBD1 matches 7 bases. With V trimmed by 5 bases and J by 4 bases, 20 bases remained unmatched. Germline CDR1 and CDR2: SGHTA and FQGTGA. CDR3 length: 18 residues.

The CDR3 spells CASSSELAGGTYNEQFF. The CDR3 nucleotides are TGTGCCAGCAGCTCGGAACTAGCGGGAGGGACGTACAATGAGCAGTTCTTC. The rearrangement uses TRBV7-9 and TRBJ2-1; 13 bases agree with TRBD2. Germline CDR1 reads SEHNR; CDR2 reads FQNEAQ (reference sequence). The CDR3 is 17 residues long. Trimming cost V 4 bases and J 4 bases; bases outside gene matches: 7. Full variable domain (missing parts from reference TRBV7-9 and TRBJ2-1): DTGVSQNPRHKITKRGQNVTFRCDPISEHNRLYWYRQTLGQGPEFLTYFQNEAQLEKSRLLSDRFSAERPKGSFSTLEIQRTEQGDSAMYLCASSSELAGGTYNEQFFGPGTRLTVL.

This chain connects TRBV20-1 to TRBJ2-7, with TRBD2 matching 9 bases. The CDR3 consists of 15 residues. Germline lookup yields CDR1 DFQATT and CDR2 SNEGSKA (reference sequence). V gave up 0 bases and J gave up 6 bases; unmatched junction bases: 9. This chain's CDR3 is CSARDSLAGRGEQYF. Here the CDR3 DNA reads TGCAGTGCTAGAGATAGCCTAGCGGGACGGGGCGAGCAGTACTTC.

This clonotype was recorded many times. The rearrangement joins TRBV12-3 or TRBV12-4 to TRBJ2-7; D may be TRBD1 or TRBD2 (5 bases each). The V end lost 6 bases, the J end lost 0 bases, and 15 bases lay between the germline ends. This CDR3 has 15 residues. CDR3 loop: CASRGWDGVSYEQYF. CDR3 nucleotides: TGTGCCAGCAGGGGCTGGGACGGCGTCTCCTACGAGCAGTACTTC.

This clonotype showed up many times. The chain joins TRBV5-1 to TRBJ2-7; 7 bases fit TRBD2. CDR1 and CDR2 from the germline V gene are SGHRS and YFSETQ. V shed 3 bases, J shed 2 bases, and the junction held 8 bases outside the gene matches. The CDR3 extends over 15 amino acids. CDR3 bases: TGCGCCAGCAGCTATGGTAGCGGGTCAACCTACGAGCAGTACTTC. This sequence encodes CASSYGSGSTYEQYF. The variable domain in full, completed from reference TRBV5-1 and TRBJ2-7, reads KAGVTQTPRYLIKTRGQQVTLSCSPISGHRSVSWYQQTPGQGLQFLFEYFSETQRNKGNFPGRFSGRQFSNSRSEMNVSTLELGDSALYLCASSYGSGSTYEQYFGPGTRLTVT.

This clonotype has a count of ten or more. The chain uses TRBV7-2 and TRBJ1-1; unclear D gene. Germline lookup yields CDR1 SGHTA and CDR2 FQGNSA. The V end was cut by 2 bases, the J end by 0 bases, with 10 bases between. The CDR3 runs to 15 residues. The CDR3: CASSLWSRMNTEAFF. As DNA, the CDR3 is TGTGCCAGCAGCTTATGGTCGAGGATGAACACTGAAGCTTTCTTT.

The sample holds many counts of this clonotype. V usage is TRBV5-8 and J usage is TRBJ2-1; maybe TRBD2 (6 bases). Germline lookup yields CDR1 SGHTS and CDR2 YDEGEE. V was cut by 6 bases and J by 3 bases, with 16 bases left in between. The CDR3 sequence is 15 residues long. This CDR3 is CASTLGADYYNEQFF. The CDR3 region has the DNA TGTGCCAGCACGCTCGGTGCGGACTACTACAATGAGCAGTTCTTC.

The rearrangement links TRBV6-1 to TRBJ2-1; the D is unclear. V dropped 1 base and J dropped 5 bases, with 6 bases sitting between them. From germline, CDR1 is MNHNS and CDR2 SASEGT. This CDR3 contains 13 residues. Written as DNA, the CDR3 is TGTGCCAGCAGTGAAGGCTACGACAATGAGCAGTTCTTC. Translation gives CASSEGYDNEQFF.

Of note for this clonotype: This is likely a read error, given that the CDR3 carries no conserved phenylalanine or tryptophan at its end. The genes are TRBV16 and TRBJ1-3; D may be TRBD1 (5 bases). Germline-derived CDR1 and CDR2 are KGHSY and FQNENV. The germline V and J ends were trimmed by 0 bases and 2 bases, with 14 bases remaining between them. The CDR3 runs to 17 residues. The CDR3 sequence: CASSQSVQGLTGNTIYS. CDR3 DNA: TGTGCCAGCAGCCAATCGGTCCAGGGCCTCACTGGAAACACCATATATTCT.

This clonotype has a count of ten or more. This chain uses TRBV6-2 or TRBV6-3 with TRBJ2-3; TRBD2 might be the D (6 bases). V was trimmed by 0 bases and J by 2 bases, leaving 12 bases between them. CDR3 length: 16 amino acids. The germline gives CDR1 MNHEY, CDR2 SVGEGT. The CDR3 DNA reads TGTGCCAGCAGTTACTCGCCTGGGGAGGCCACAGATACGCAGTATTTT. The encoded protein is CASSYSPGEATDTQYF.

This clonotype was observed at least ten times. The J gene is TRBJ1-6, the V gene TRBV20-1, with no clear D. In germline, CDR1 is DFQATT, CDR2 SNEGSKA (reference sequence). The CDR3 length is 14 residues. V was pared by 6 bases and J by 6 bases, with 15 bases between. For the CDR3, the DNA is TGCAGTGCCGAGAAAGGGATGCGTAATTCACCCCTCCACTTT. This sequence encodes CSAEKGMRNSPLHF.

This chain connects TRBV29-1 to TRBJ1-6, with D maybe TRBD1 (5 bases). V was shortened by 6 bases and J by 7 bases, with 13 bases between the two germline ends. The CDR3 length is 13 residues. Germline CDR1 is SQVTM and CDR2 is ANQGSEA. In DNA form, the CDR3 reads TGCAGCGTGCGGACCGGGGGGAATTCACCCCTCCACTTT. Encoded protein: CSVRTGGNSPLHF.

This clonotype was picked up many times. This chain joins TRBV12-3 or TRBV12-4 and TRBJ2-2; the match to TRBD2 covers 9 bases. Germline trimming cut 8 bases from V and 6 bases from J; bases unmatched to any gene: 10. This CDR3 has 15 residues. This chain's CDR3 is CASGLAGVGPGELFF. The CDR3 DNA reads as TGTGCCAGCGGGTTAGCGGGAGTGGGACCCGGGGAGCTGTTTTTT.

Only a few counts were recorded for this clonotype. The CDR3 DNA reads as TGTGCCAGCAGCTTAATGGGGACTAGCGGCAGAGAGACCCAGTACTTC. As protein: CASSLMGTSGRETQYF. This rearrangement joins TRBV7-3 to TRBJ2-5, with 11 bases that match TRBD2. This CDR3 is built from 16 residues. The germline V gene encodes CDR1 SGHTA and CDR2 FQGTGA. V gave up 1 base and J gave up 4 bases; unmatched junction bases: 5.

This clonotype appeared a few times. The chain links TRBV12-5 to TRBJ2-4; no firm D call. The germline V gene encodes CDR1 LGHNT and CDR2 FRNRAP. The CDR3 runs 16 residues. Trimming cost V 2 bases and J 0 bases, with 11 bases left between them. CDR3 loop: CASGLRTELAKNIQYF. The CDR3 nucleotides are TGTGCTAGTGGTTTGCGGACGGAGTTAGCCAAAAACATTCAGTACTTC.

The chain joins TRBV6-2 or TRBV6-3 to TRBJ2-1, with TRBD2 matching 8 bases. CDR3 length: 17 residues. V lost 5 bases, J lost 1 base, and 10 bases stayed unmatched. CDR1 MNHEY and CDR2 SVGEGT come from the germline V gene. The chain's CDR3 is CASSTPGGGRSYNEQFF. The CDR3, as DNA: TGTGCCAGCAGTACCCCCGGCGGCGGGAGGTCCTACAATGAGCAGTTCTTC.